The clone carrying this TCR beta chain was found many times. Its target is not known. The data derive from a study of identical twins. Findings and limits, study-wide: The study found that models underestimated out-of-frame TCR alpha sharing in monozygotic twins.

Template switching created a universal primer site, and the cDNA included unique molecular identifiers. TCRdb used MiXCR to reprocess the 5' RACE reads, holding one entry per CDR3 protein. The table has 500,000 to 650,000 distinct CDR3 sequences, less than 9% seen once; the top ten hold roughly 1.5%. Deletions cut 6 bases from V and 0 bases from J, with 5 bases between. The CDR3 sequence is 12 residues long. Germline CDR1 and CDR2: MGHDK and SYGVNS. This same sample was also part of a study on yellow fever vaccine responses in identical twins.

The chain recombines TRBV25-1 with TRBJ1-1, with no clear D. The sequence came from a woman aged 18-35 years in good health. Sequencing was performed on PBMCs. The CDR3 DNA reads TGTGCCAGCAGGTACATGAACACTGAAGCTTTCTTT. This encodes CASRYMNTEAFF.